Detailed here is one T cell receptor beta chain. Study processing details: Amplification of reference gene primers was used by the study to estimate nucleated cell counts. Profiled with immunoSEQ multiplex PCR; TCRdb holds only in-frame clones, not every one. V, J and clone size were drawn from that table, and D and trimming were deduced from the DNA. The sample shows a few hundred thousand clones, 80% to 85% of them seen only once. This entry is derived from a study of blood T cell repertoires in COVID-19. Study background: PBMCs, B-cell-depleted T cells, or T cells were the source of the cDNA or gDNA that made up the material.

Participants came from about two dozen US areas, aged roughly 18 to 100 years. Participants' own reports of clinical history determined their cohort assignment. Germline CDR1 is WSHSY and CDR2 is SAAADI. CDR3 length equals 13 residues. V dropped 6 bases and J dropped 3; count of bases not matched to a gene: 1. The rearrangement joins TRBV10-2 to TRBJ1-2, with 10 bases matching TRBD1. Sequencing was carried out using PBMCs or T cells enriched from blood (not recorded which). The TCR sequence derives from a woman aged 40-49 years who had recovered from COVID-19. The DNA for the CDR3 is TGCGCCAGCAGCGGGACAGGGGACTATGGCTACACCTTC. This gives the protein CASSGTGDYGYTF.